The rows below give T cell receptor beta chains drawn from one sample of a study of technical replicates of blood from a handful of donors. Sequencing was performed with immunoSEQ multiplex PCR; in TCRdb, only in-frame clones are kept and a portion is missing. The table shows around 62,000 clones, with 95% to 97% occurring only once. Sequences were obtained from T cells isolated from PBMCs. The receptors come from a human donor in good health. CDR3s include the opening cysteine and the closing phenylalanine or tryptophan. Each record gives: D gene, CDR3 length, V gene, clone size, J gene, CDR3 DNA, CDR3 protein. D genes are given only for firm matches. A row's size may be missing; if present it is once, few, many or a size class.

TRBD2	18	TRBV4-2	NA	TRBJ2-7	TGTGCCAGCAGCCAAGCTACTAGCGGGAGGAGTACGGCCTACGAGCAGTACTTC	CASSQATSGRSTAYEQYF
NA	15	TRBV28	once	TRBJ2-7	TGTGCCAGCAGTTTAACAGGGATTGTAGACTACGAGCAGTACTTC	CASSLTGIVDYEQYF
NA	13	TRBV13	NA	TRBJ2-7	TGTGCCAGCAGCTCCGACAGCTCCTACGAGCAGTACTTC	CASSSDSSYEQYF
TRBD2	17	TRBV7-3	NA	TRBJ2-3	TGTGCCAGCAGCCAGCTGGGACTAGCCGATAGCACAGATACGCAGTATTTT	CASSQLGLADSTDTQYF
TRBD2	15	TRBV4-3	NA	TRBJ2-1	TGCGCCAGCAGCAGACTAGCGGGGTTTAACAATGAGCAGTTCTTC	CASSRLAGFNNEQFF
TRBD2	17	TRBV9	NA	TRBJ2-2	TGTGCCAGCAGCGTTTCCCCTAGCGGGAGGGCCGCGGGGGAGCTGTTTTTT	CASSVSPSGRAAGELFF
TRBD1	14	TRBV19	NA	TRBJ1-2	TGTGCCAGCCTACCCGGGACAGGGGAGAGTGGCTACACCTTC	CASLPGTGESGYTF
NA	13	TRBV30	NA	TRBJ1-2	TGTGTCGGGGGGCGCGCAGGGCTGGATGGCTACACCTTC	CVGGRAGLDGYTF
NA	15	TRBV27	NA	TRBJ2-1	TGTGCCAGCAGTTTGAAGCGCGGGATGATAAATGAGCAGTTCTTC	CASSLKRGMINEQFF
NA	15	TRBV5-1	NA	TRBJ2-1	TGCGCCACCGAGGGGGGGTCCAGACCCCATAATGAGCAGTTCTTC	CATEGGSRPHNEQFF
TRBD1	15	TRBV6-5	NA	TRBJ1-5	TGTGCCAGCAGTGTTACAGGGGATAGCAATCAGCCCCAGCATTTT	CASSVTGDSNQPQHF
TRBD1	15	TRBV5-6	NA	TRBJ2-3	TGTGCCAGCAGCTTGAGCAGGGGGCGCACAGATACGCAGTATTTT	CASSLSRGRTDTQYF
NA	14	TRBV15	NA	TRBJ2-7	TGTGCCACCAGCAGAGATGTCGGAGCCTACGAGCAGTACTTC	CATSRDVGAYEQYF
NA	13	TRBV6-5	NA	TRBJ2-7	TGTGCCACCACCGCGAACTTGAACTACGAGCAGTACTTC	CATTANLNYEQYF
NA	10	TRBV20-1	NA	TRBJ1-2	TGCAGTGCTATCAGGAGGGGCTACACCTTC	CSAIRRGYTF
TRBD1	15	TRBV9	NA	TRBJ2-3	TGTGCCAGCAGCGTAGTACAGGGGCGAACAGATACGCAGTATTTT	CASSVVQGRTDTQYF
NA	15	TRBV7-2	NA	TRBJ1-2	TGTGCCAGCAGCTTAGTCGCAGGGGTCGACTATGGCTACACCTTC	CASSLVAGVDYGYTF
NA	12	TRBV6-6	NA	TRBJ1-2	TGTGCCAGCAGCAACAGACAAGATGGCTACACCTTC	CASSNRQDGYTF